These T cell receptor beta chains were read from a single sample in a study of cytomegalovirus exposure and HLA in healthy donors. Profiling relied on immunoSEQ multiplex PCR, and the TCRdb table lists in-frame clones only, not all of them. In all, the sample yields approximately 130,000 clones. The sequencing input was PBMCs. The receptors stem from a woman aged 60 to 75 in good health and CMV-seronegative. CDR3s include the opening cysteine and the closing phenylalanine or tryptophan.

TRBJ2-7 | TRBV18 | CASSPLGAGEQYF
TRBJ1-1 | TRBV4-2 | CASSHDSQNTEAFF
TRBJ2-2 | TRBV4-1 | CASSQAPVGVGTGELFF
TRBJ1-2 | TRBV6-1 | CASRPTGRGGYTF
TRBJ1-1 | TRBV6-1 | CASKESHGAFF
TRBJ1-1 | TRBV2 | CASKLASPEAFF
TRBJ2-7 | TRBV5-1 | CASSLAGRSYEQYF
TRBJ1-5 | TRBV6-1 | CASSGEGGSHNQPQHF
TRBJ2-7 | TRBV10-3 | CAISGTGTDYTEQYF
TRBJ1-6 | TRBV27 | CASSFHRSSYNSPLHF
TRBJ2-7 | TRBV4-1 | CASSQSHYGTALSNEQYF
TRBJ2-2 | TRBV9 | CASSAGQGDTGELFF
TRBJ2-3 | TRBV5-1 | CASSLAAGVSTDTQYF
TRBJ2-3 | TRBV6-5 | CASRAGVGPDTQYF
TRBJ2-3 | TRBV29-1 | CSVEGGGSTDTQYF
TRBJ2-6 | TRBV5-4 | CATSYPGANVLTF
TRBJ2-1 | TRBV5-1 | CASSPGGTEKYNEQFF
TRBJ1-2 | TRBV10-3 | CAISEENRRLAYGYTF
TRBJ2-2 | TRBV16 | CASSRTGSTGELFF
TRBJ2-7 | TRBV4-1 | CASSWGRGAGEQYF
TRBJ2-1 | TRBV19 | CASSMDRGGQFF
TRBJ1-6 | TRBV6-5 | CASSRQGAHSPLHF
TRBJ1-5 | TRBV19 | CASSVGTDGNQPQHF
TRBJ2-7 | TRBV5-1 | CASSLETGVRYEQYF
TRBJ1-1 | TRBV6-6 | CASGKGRGLFAEAFF
TRBJ2-7 | TRBV2 | CASRGTSGRFEQYF
TRBJ2-1 | TRBV29-1 | CSVEFRGSSYNEQFF
TRBJ1-5 | TRBV7-8 | CASSLVAGFGQPQHF
TRBJ1-2 | TRBV19 | CASSTGTGPYGYTF
TRBJ1-6 | TRBV2 | CASSEEVAQTNSPLHF
TRBJ2-7 | TRBV7-9 | CASSSLSSYEQYF
TRBJ2-5 | TRBV6-5 | CASRIAETQYF
TRBJ2-7 | TRBV4-2 | CASSATAFYEQYF
TRBJ1-1 | TRBV19 | CASSTGDTRNTEAFF
TRBJ1-4 | TRBV10-3 | CATRGMDRLDEKLFF
TRBJ1-1 | TRBV7-2 | CASSSTVMNTEAFF
TRBJ1-1 | TRBV5-4 | CASSSGHPRGTEAFF
TRBJ2-1 | TRBV6-5 | CASRPTGYYINEQFF
TRBJ2-3 | TRBV30 | CACTGQGSLPYTQYF
TRBJ2-3 | TRBV7-9 | CASSTITDTQYF
TRBJ2-1 | TRBV4-1 | CASSQTDSRYNEQFF
TRBJ1-6 | TRBV5-8 | CASSSRQISYNSPLHF
TRBJ1-3 | TRBV29-1 | CSVQAGSGNTIYF
TRBJ2-5 | TRBV7-9 | CASRTSGNQETQYF
TRBJ1-3 | TRBV4-1 | CASSFPRRRGGNTIYF
TRBJ2-7 | TRBV5-1 | CASSLVTGAPYEQYF
TRBJ2-5 | TRBV25-1 | CASTRGRTGTVEETQYF
TRBJ1-1 | TRBV5-6 | CASSLAGGRVTEAFF
TRBJ2-7 | TRBV7-9 | CASSSGTGRRF
TRBJ1-2 | TRBV30 | CAWSTGGAGGYTF
TRBJ1-2 | TRBV9 | CASSPREEKANYGYTF
TRBJ2-5 | TRBV4-1 | CASSHPERLETQYF
TRBJ2-1 | TRBV20-1 | CSARLAGEQFF
TRBJ1-5 | TRBV5-6 | CASSRRTGFGQPQHF
TRBJ2-1 | TRBV7-7 | CASSLGGTGGNEQFF
TRBJ1-5 | TRBV19 | CASSIGTGGTNQPQHF
TRBJ2-2 | TRBV11-2 | CASSWDRGNTGELFF